The rows below give T cell receptor beta chains drawn from one sample of a study of sequential checkpoint blockade in melanoma. Assay: immunoSEQ multiplex PCR; the TCRdb copy retains only in-frame clones and omits some. The sample contains 35,000 to 40,000 clones, more than 25% of which appear only once. Specimen: tumor tissue (inferred from file names), collected from a patient given nivolumab and ipilimumab in sequence. All receptors derive from a human donor with melanoma. CDR3s include the opening cysteine and the closing phenylalanine or tryptophan. The D gene is left open where the match is weak. The listing skips clone size in some rows; elsewhere it reads once, few, many or a size class.

j_gene,d_gene,abundance,v_gene,CDR3aa,CDR3nt
TRBJ1-4,.,.,TRBV9,CASSEVRDEKLFF,TGTGCCAGCAGTGAGGTTAGGGATGAAAAACTGTTTTTT
TRBJ1-6,TRBD1,.,TRBV10-3,CAISESRTGDSNSPLHF,TGTGCCATCAGTGAGTCGAGGACAGGGGATAGCAATTCACCCCTCCACTTT
TRBJ1-3,.,few,TRBV6-8,CASSYSAGAAGNTIYF,TGTGCCAGCAGTTACTCGGCAGGGGCGGCTGGAAACACCATATATTTT
TRBJ1-6,.,few,TRBV6-8,CASSRTWLDGGNSPLHF,TGTGCCAGCAGTCGAACCTGGTTAGACGGGGGAAATTCACCCCTCCACTTT
TRBJ1-6,TRBD1,few,TRBV11-3,CASSLVGQGERQGSPLHF,TGTGCCAGCAGCTTAGTGGGACAGGGGGAAAGGCAAGGTTCACCCCTCCACTTT
TRBJ2-1,.,.,TRBV14,CASSHITGYPYNEQFF,TGTGCCAGCAGCCATATAACGGGATACCCGTACAATGAGCAGTTCTTC
TRBJ1-1,.,.,TRBV30,CAWGGSRLIEAFF,TGTGCCTGGGGGGGAAGTCGGCTAATTGAAGCTTTCTTT
TRBJ2-6,TRBD2,.,TRBV7-6,CASSSGLAGAGANVLTF,TGTGCCAGCAGCTCGGGACTAGCGGGAGCTGGGGCCAACGTCCTGACTTTC
TRBJ2-5,.,few,TRBV5-1,CASSLGGAGVLGTQYF,TGCGCCAGCAGCCTCGGGGGAGCGGGCGTCCTCGGGACCCAGTACTTC
TRBJ1-2,.,.,TRBV14,CASSQDLTVSYGYTF,TGTGCCAGCAGCCAAGACTTGACAGTTTCTTATGGCTACACCTTC
TRBJ1-1,.,.,TRBV6-8,CASSVREGTEAFF,TGTGCCAGCAGTGTCAGGGAGGGGACTGAAGCTTTCTTT
TRBJ2-5,.,few,TRBV6-8,CASSPAFRIKETQYF,TGTGCCAGCAGTCCCGCCTTTAGGATTAAAGAGACCCAGTACTTC
TRBJ1-1,.,.,TRBV28,CASSLHLGRTDSGTEAFF,TGTGCCAGCAGTTTGCACCTGGGACGGACCGACTCTGGGACTGAAGCTTTCTTT
TRBJ2-3,.,.,TRBV1,CASSQDKPKRGSTDTQYF,TGCGCCAGCAGCCAAGACAAACCGAAGCGAGGAAGCACAGATACGCAGTATTTT
TRBJ2-3,TRBD1,once,TRBV5-1,CASSLAQGVDTQYF,TGCGCCAGCAGCTTGGCCCAGGGGGTAGATACGCAGTATTTT
TRBJ1-2,.,few,TRBV28,CASGGPNYGYTF,TGTGCCAGCGGTGGGCCTAACTATGGCTACACCTTC
TRBJ1-5,.,.,TRBV19,CASSIKHLGQPQHF,TGTGCCAGTAGTATAAAACACTTGGGTCAGCCCCAGCATTTT
TRBJ1-1,TRBD1,many,TRBV7-4,CASRNPPQDRRFF,TGTGCCAGCAGAAATCCTCCTCAGGACAGGAGATTCTTT
TRBJ2-2,TRBD1,.,TRBV15,CATSRAGGPNTGELFF,TGTGCCACCAGCAGAGCAGGGGGCCCGAACACCGGGGAGCTGTTTTTT
TRBJ1-5,TRBD1,few,TRBV11-3,CASSLGTAGGNQPQHF,TGTGCCAGCAGCTTGGGGACAGCCGGGGGCAATCAGCCCCAGCATTTT
TRBJ2-2,TRBD1,.,TRBV6-8,CAIGQGVTTGELFF,TGTGCCATCGGACAGGGTGTGACCACCGGGGAGCTGTTTTTT
TRBJ2-2,.,few,TRBV28,CASQTGAPGELFF,TGTGCCAGCCAAACCGGGGCCCCCGGGGAGCTGTTTTTT
TRBJ1-5,TRBD1,once,TRBV19,CASSDRENQPQHF,TGTGCCAGTAGTGACAGGGAGAATCAGCCCCAGCATTTT
TRBJ2-7,.,.,TRBV30,CAYSRGAYEQYF,TGTGCCTACAGCAGGGGGGCCTACGAGCAGTACTTC
TRBJ2-6,.,.,TRBV6-8,CASRPGATGANVLTF,TGTGCCAGCAGACCAGGAGCAACTGGGGCCAACGTCCTGACTTTC
TRBJ2-3,TRBD2,.,TRBV29-1,CSVPGTSSSTDTQYF,TGCAGCGTCCCTGGGACTAGCTCTAGCACAGATACGCAGTATTTT
TRBJ1-1,TRBD1,few,TRBV12-5,CASTQTGGVSSEAFF,TGTGCCAGCACTCAGACAGGGGGAGTGAGCTCTGAAGCTTTCTTT
TRBJ2-3,TRBD2,few,TRBV4-1,CASSPAGWGGTDTQYF,TGCGCCAGCAGCCCCGCGGGGTGGGGGGGAACAGATACGCAGTATTTT
TRBJ1-5,TRBD1,few,TRBV7-6,CASSYSGGGGLQPQHF,TGTGCCAGCAGCTATTCAGGGGGCGGAGGGCTACAGCCCCAGCATTTT
TRBJ1-1,.,few,TRBV28,CASSPPGVRGTEAFF,TGTGCCAGCAGTCCCCCGGGAGTCAGGGGAACTGAAGCTTTCTTT
TRBJ1-5,TRBD1,.,TRBV6-8,CASSQGAWDQPQHF,TGTGCCAGCAGTCAGGGGGCATGGGATCAGCCCCAGCATTTT
TRBJ2-5,.,.,TRBV19,CASSVPGSQYF,TGTGCCAGTAGTGTTCCCGGTAGCCAGTACTTC
TRBJ1-1,TRBD1,.,TRBV9,CASSVDQGVNGAFF,TGTGCCAGCAGCGTAGACCAGGGGGTAAACGGAGCTTTCTTT
TRBJ2-2,TRBD2,.,TRBV14,CASSQRLAGGRTGELFF,TGTGCCAGCAGCCAACGCCTAGCGGGAGGTCGGACCGGGGAGCTGTTTTTT
TRBJ1-3,.,.,TRBV1,CASSPQTGGGNTIYF,TGCGCCAGCAGCCCCCAAACAGGGGGGGGAAACACCATATATTTT
TRBJ1-3,.,few,TRBV6-8,CAVAIGAGNTIYF,TGTGCCGTTGCAATAGGGGCTGGAAACACCATATATTTT
TRBJ1-2,TRBD1,.,TRBV11-3,CASSLGAGGNDGYTF,TGTGCCAGCAGCTTAGGGGCAGGGGGGAATGATGGCTACACCTTC
TRBJ2-5,TRBD1,few,TRBV6-4,CASSERQGETQYF,TGTGCCAGCAGTGAGAGACAGGGAGAGACCCAGTACTTC
TRBJ2-7,TRBD2,few,TRBV6-8,CASSYGSSGTYEQYF,TGTGCCAGCAGTTACGGGTCTAGCGGGACTTACGAGCAGTACTTC
TRBJ2-7,TRBD1,.,TRBV19,CASSTTGTGFYEQYF,TGTGCCAGTAGTACGACCGGGACAGGTTTCTACGAGCAGTACTTC
TRBJ2-7,TRBD2,few,TRBV6-8,CASSLGGSSYEQYF,TGTGCCAGCAGTTTGGGAGGGAGCTCCTACGAGCAGTACTTC
TRBJ1-2,.,.,TRBV6-7,CASGDTYGYTF,TGTGCCAGCGGGGACACATATGGCTACACCTTC
TRBJ2-1,TRBD1,many,TRBV7-8,CASSSTGYNEQFF,TGTGCCAGCAGCTCGACAGGGTACAATGAGCAGTTCTTC
TRBJ2-7,.,few,TRBV11-3,CASSQDVSSYEQYF,TGTGCCAGCAGCCAGGACGTTAGCTCCTACGAGCAGTACTTC
TRBJ2-3,TRBD2,many,TRBV11-3,CASSSGGYTDTQYF,TGTGCCAGCAGTAGCGGGGGGTACACAGATACGCAGTATTTT
TRBJ2-1,.,.,TRBV11-3,CASSARELGRDEQFF,TGTGCCAGCAGCGCGCGAGAACTGGGGCGGGATGAGCAGTTCTTC
TRBJ1-5,.,few,TRBV12-5,CASTPRQNQPQHF,TGTGCCAGCACGCCCCGTCAAAATCAGCCCCAGCATTTT
TRBJ2-7,TRBD2,.,TRBV18,CASSPGVGGGAGEQYF,TGTGCCAGCTCACCCGGGGTCGGCGGGGGAGCGGGCGAGCAGTACTTC
TRBJ1-1,.,.,TRBV19,CASNVKTGTEAFF,TGTGCCAGTAATGTGAAGACAGGCACTGAAGCTTTCTTT
TRBJ1-1,.,.,TRBV6-7,CASSPRGRGISTEAFF,TGTGCCAGCAGCCCCAGGGGCCGAGGGATAAGCACTGAAGCTTTCTTT
TRBJ2-3,.,many,TRBV7-1,CASSYTFTDTQYF,TGTGCCAGCAGCTACACCTTTACAGATACGCAGTATTTT
TRBJ1-1,.,.,TRBV6-8,CASSYLEAGTEAFF,TGTGCCAGCAGTTACCTGGAGGCAGGGACTGAAGCTTTCTTT
TRBJ2-5,.,few,TRBV19,CASSSLTRDNQETQYF,TGTGCCAGTAGTTCCCTGACCCGGGACAACCAAGAGACCCAGTACTTC
TRBJ2-7,TRBD2,.,TRBV5-1,CASSPWAGGETYEQYF,TGCGCCAGCAGCCCCTGGGCGGGAGGGGAAACATACGAGCAGTACTTC
TRBJ1-4,TRBD1,few,TRBV7-6,CASSRGQGNEKLFF,TGTGCCAGCAGCCGGGGACAGGGAAATGAAAAACTGTTTTTT